The 14 T cell receptor beta chains in this list originate from one sample, sequenced in a study of T cell responses to AZD1222 COVID-19 vaccine. Using immunoSEQ multiplex PCR, the repertoire was profiled, and TCRdb retains in-frame clones only, with some absent. The sample holds about 39,000 clones; 88% are singletons and the top ten take around a quarter. This sample comprised peripheral blood, obtained 28 days after the second AZD1222 dose. These receptors came from an adult who received the AZD1222 COVID-19 vaccine.

This chain links TRBV7-3 with TRBJ2-7, with 8 bases matching TRBD1. The germline gives CDR1 SGHTA, CDR2 FQGTGA. The CDR3 is 15 residues long. Trimming took 5 bases from V and 2 from J; bases not matched to a gene: 8. As DNA, the CDR3 is TGTGCCAGCAGCCCCGGACAGGGAAGGGCCTACGAGCAGTACTTC. Its protein is CASSPGQGRAYEQYF.

In its sample, this clone was seen once. The chain has TRBV27 and TRBJ1-5; D is undetermined. Germline-derived CDR1 and CDR2 are MNHEY and SMNVEV (reference sequence). V gave up 3 bases and J gave up 0 bases, with 6 bases separating them. The CDR3 runs 14 residues. The CDR3 DNA reads TGTGCCAGCAGTTTGACTTATAGCAATCAGCCCCAGCATTTT. Protein: CASSLTYSNQPQHF.

This sequence joins TRBV7-9 and TRBJ2-7; tentative D call: TRBD1 (6 bases). CDR3 length: 15 amino acids. V was pared by 1 base and J by 2 bases, with 12 bases between. Germline values: CDR1 SEHNR, CDR2 FQNEAQ (reference sequence). The CDR3 reads CASSLGAGATYEQYF. The CDR3 DNA reads as TGTGCCAGCAGCTTAGGGGCAGGGGCTACCTACGAGCAGTACTTC.

This clone was picked up one time. V and J are TRBV20-1 and TRBJ1-2; D might be TRBD1 (6 bases). This CDR3 is 11 amino acids long. The germline V gene encodes CDR1 DFQATT and CDR2 SNEGSKA (reference sequence). The CDR3, as DNA: TGCATCGCCCCGGGGGCGCGTGGCTACACCTTC. Protein: CIAPGARGYTF.

This clone was counted a single time. The chain links TRBV10-3 to TRBJ2-7; 8 nucleotides align to TRBD2. Germline V CDR1 and CDR2: ENHRY, SYGVKD. This CDR3 is built from 15 residues. Unmatched junction bases numbered 6, after V lost 2 bases and J lost 3 bases. The CDR3 region is CAISEGPGLGYEQYF. The CDR3 region has the DNA TGTGCCATCAGTGAGGGGCCGGGACTAGGCTACGAGCAGTACTTC.

The chain combines TRBV7-9 with TRBJ2-1; 8 nucleotides align to TRBD2. The CDR3 spans 17 residues. Germline V gene lookup returns CDR1 SEHNR and CDR2 FQNEAQ (reference sequence). Unmatched junction bases numbered 10, after V lost 5 bases and J lost 1 base. The CDR3 here is CASSPTSGLGSYNEQFF. The DNA for the CDR3 is TGTGCCAGCAGCCCAACTAGCGGCCTCGGATCCTACAATGAGCAGTTCTTC. Complete variable domain (other parts from reference TRBV7-9 and TRBJ2-1): DTGVSQNPRHKITKRGQNVTFRCDPISEHNRLYWYRQTLGQGPEFLTYFQNEAQLEKSRLLSDRFSAERPKGSFSTLEIQRTEQGDSAMYLCASSPTSGLGSYNEQFFGPGTRLTVL.

This clone was counted once. This chain connects TRBV10-3 to TRBJ2-1; D ambiguous. The CDR3 runs to 12 residues. The germline V and J ends were trimmed by 7 bases and 7 bases, with 11 bases remaining between them. Germline V lookup: CDR1 ENHRY, CDR2 SYGVKD. CDR3 region: CAIMDVSNEQFF. As DNA, the CDR3 is TGTGCCATCATGGATGTTTCGAATGAGCAGTTCTTC.

The chain has TRBV5-4 and TRBJ1-2; no reliable D call. The CDR3 extends over 14 amino acids. The germline V gene has CDR1 SGHNT and CDR2 YYREEE (reference sequence). Trimming shortened V by 0 bases and J by 8 bases, and 14 bases separated the two germline ends. CDR3 loop: CASSLDSPVVGYTF. The CDR3 nucleotides read TGTGCCAGCAGCTTGGATTCACCGGTGGTCGGCTACACCTTC.

This clone was seen a single time. J is TRBJ1-2 and V is TRBV14; the match to TRBD1 covers 7 bases. This CDR3 is built from 14 residues. Germline CDR1 and CDR2: SGHDN and FVKESK. The trim removed 2 bases at V and 7 bases at J, leaving 7 bases unmatched. In nucleotides, the CDR3 is TGTGCCAGCAGCCAAAGACAGGGCTTCGGTGGCTACACCTTC. Its protein is CASSQRQGFGGYTF.

The genes are TRBV18 and TRBJ2-7; no firm D call. This CDR3 comprises 12 residues. With 3 bases removed from V and 4 bases from J, the gap between germline ends came to 7 bases. The germline V gene encodes CDR1 KGHSH and CDR2 LQKENI. CDR3 amino acids: CASSPLGYEQYF. The CDR3, as DNA: TGTGCCAGCTCACCCTTAGGTTACGAGCAGTACTTC.

The chain recombines TRBV5-1 with TRBJ1-1; D gene ambiguous. Trimming stripped 4 bases from V and 3 bases from J, with 13 bases between. The germline V gene encodes CDR1 SGHRS and CDR2 YFSETQ. The CDR3 is 14 amino acids. The CDR3 DNA is TGCGCCAGCAGCCCCTCCCCGGAGGACACTGAAGCTTTCTTT. It translates to CASSPSPEDTEAFF.

The J gene is TRBJ2-5, the V gene TRBV28, with 8 bases matching TRBD1. Trimming took 7 bases from V and 4 from J; bases not matched to a gene: 11. The CDR3 runs 15 residues. The germline CDR1 and CDR2 sequences are MDHEN and SYDVKM. As DNA, the CDR3 is TGTGCCAGCACCCTCCCCGGGACAGGTTCAGAGACCCAGTACTTC. It yields the protein CASTLPGTGSETQYF.

The V call is TRBV15, the J call TRBJ2-2; D remains ambiguous. V was cut by 6 bases and J by 1 base, with 3 bases left in between. CDR3 size: 12 residues. CDR1 and CDR2 from the germline V gene are LNHNV and YYDKDF (reference sequence). The CDR3 DNA reads TGTGCCACCAGGGAGAACACCGGGGAGCTGTTTTTT. It encodes CATRENTGELFF.

The chain is built from TRBV2 and TRBJ2-2; 7 positions match TRBD2. The CDR3 loop spans 15 amino acids. V trimming: 3 bases; J trimming: 5 bases; junction bases outside the gene matches: 6. The V gene's germline CDR1 is SNHLY and CDR2 FYNNEI. The CDR3 loop is CASSDDLAGTGELFF. The CDR3 DNA follows: TGTGCCAGCAGTGACGATTTAGCGGGTACCGGGGAGCTGTTTTTT.